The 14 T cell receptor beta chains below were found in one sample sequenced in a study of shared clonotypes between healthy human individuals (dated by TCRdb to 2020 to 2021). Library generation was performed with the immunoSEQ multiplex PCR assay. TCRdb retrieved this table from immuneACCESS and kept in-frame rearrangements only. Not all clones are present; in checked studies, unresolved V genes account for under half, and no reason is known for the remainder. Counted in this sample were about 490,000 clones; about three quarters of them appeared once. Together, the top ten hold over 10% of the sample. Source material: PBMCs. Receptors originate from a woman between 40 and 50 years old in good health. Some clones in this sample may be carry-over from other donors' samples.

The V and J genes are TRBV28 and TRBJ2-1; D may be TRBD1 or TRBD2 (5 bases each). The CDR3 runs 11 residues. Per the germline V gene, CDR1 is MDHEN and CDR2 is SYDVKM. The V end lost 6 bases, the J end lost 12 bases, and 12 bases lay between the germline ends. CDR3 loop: CASRSPGRQFF. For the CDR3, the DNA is TGTGCCAGCAGGTCTCCGGGACGGCAGTTCTTC.

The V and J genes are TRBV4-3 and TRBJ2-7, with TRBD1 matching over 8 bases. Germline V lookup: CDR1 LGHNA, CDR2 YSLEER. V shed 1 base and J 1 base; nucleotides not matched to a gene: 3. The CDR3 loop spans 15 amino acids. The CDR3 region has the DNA TGCGCCAGCAGCCAAGGGACAGGGATGTCCTACGAGCAGTACTTC. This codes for CASSQGTGMSYEQYF.

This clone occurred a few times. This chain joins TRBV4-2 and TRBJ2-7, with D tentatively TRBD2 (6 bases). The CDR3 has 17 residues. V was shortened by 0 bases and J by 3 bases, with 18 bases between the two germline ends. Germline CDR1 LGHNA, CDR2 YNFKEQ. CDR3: CASSQDRGGVNRYEQYF. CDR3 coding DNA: TGTGCCAGCAGCCAAGATCGTGGAGGGGTAAACCGCTACGAGCAGTACTTC.

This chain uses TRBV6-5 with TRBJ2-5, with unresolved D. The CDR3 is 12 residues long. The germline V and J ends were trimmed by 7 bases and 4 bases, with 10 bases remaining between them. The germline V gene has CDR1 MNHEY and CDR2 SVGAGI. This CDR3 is CASKQSGETQYF. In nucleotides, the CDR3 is TGTGCCAGCAAGCAGAGTGGAGAGACCCAGTACTTC.

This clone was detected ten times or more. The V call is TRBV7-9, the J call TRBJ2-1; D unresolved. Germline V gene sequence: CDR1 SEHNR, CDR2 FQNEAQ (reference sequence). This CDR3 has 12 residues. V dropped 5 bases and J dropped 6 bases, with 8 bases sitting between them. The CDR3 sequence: CASSPNFNEQFF. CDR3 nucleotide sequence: TGTGCCAGCAGCCCCAACTTCAATGAGCAGTTCTTC.

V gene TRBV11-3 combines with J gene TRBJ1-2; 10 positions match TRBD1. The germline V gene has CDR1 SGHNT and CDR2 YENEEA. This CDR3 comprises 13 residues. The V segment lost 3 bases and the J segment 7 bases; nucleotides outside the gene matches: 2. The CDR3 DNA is TGTGCCAGCAGCTTGGGACAGGGGTCTGGCTACACCTTC. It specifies CASSLGQGSGYTF.

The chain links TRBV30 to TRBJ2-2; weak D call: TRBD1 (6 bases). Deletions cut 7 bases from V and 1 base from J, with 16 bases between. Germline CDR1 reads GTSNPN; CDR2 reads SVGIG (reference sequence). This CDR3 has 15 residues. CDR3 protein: CAYLKGQMNTGELFF. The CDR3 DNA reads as TGTGCCTACTTAAAGGGACAAATGAACACCGGGGAGCTGTTTTTT.

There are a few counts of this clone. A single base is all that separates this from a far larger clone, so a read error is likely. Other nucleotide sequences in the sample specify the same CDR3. As DNA, the CDR3 is TGCGCCAGCAGAAGGGGCCTCAATTCCGAGCAGTACTTC. Protein sequence: CASRRGLNSEQYF. The rearrangement uses TRBV4-1 and TRBJ2-7, with D maybe TRBD1 (5 bases). There are 13 residues in the CDR3. V was cut by 6 bases and J by 6 bases, with 15 bases left in between. Looked up from germline, CDR1 is MGHRA and CDR2 is YSYEKL.

CDR3 in amino acids: CASSLARLAGEETQYF. Written as DNA, the CDR3 is TGTGCCAGCAGCTTGGCCCGACTAGCGGGTGAAGAGACCCAGTACTTC. J is TRBJ2-5 and V is TRBV5-4, with 10 bases matching TRBD2. This CDR3 has 16 residues. CDR1 and CDR2 from the germline V gene are SGHNT and YYREEE (reference sequence). With 0 bases clipped from V and 3 bases from J, the junction kept 5 bases outside the gene matches.

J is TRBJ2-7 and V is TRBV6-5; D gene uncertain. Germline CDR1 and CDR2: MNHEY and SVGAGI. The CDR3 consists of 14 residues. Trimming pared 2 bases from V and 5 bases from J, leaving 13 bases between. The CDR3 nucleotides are TGTGCCAGCAGTTACGGCGGACCTACTAACGAGCAGTACTTC. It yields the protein CASSYGGPTNEQYF.

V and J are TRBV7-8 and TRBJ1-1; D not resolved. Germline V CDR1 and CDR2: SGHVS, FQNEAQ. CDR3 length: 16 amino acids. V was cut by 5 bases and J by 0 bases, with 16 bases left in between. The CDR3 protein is CASSPTTDWVNTEAFF. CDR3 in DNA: TGTGCCAGCAGCCCGACGACGGACTGGGTGAACACTGAAGCTTTCTTT. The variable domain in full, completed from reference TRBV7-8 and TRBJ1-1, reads GAGVSQSPRYKVAKRGQDVALRCDPISGHVSLFWYQQALGQGPEFLTYFQNEAQLDKSGLPSDRFFAERPEGSVSTLKIQRTQQEDSAVYLCASSPTTDWVNTEAFFGQGTRLTVV.

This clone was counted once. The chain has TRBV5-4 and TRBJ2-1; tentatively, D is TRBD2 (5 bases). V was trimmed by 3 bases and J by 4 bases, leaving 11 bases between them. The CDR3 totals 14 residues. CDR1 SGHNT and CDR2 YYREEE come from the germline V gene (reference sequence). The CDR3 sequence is CASSSRAVYNEQFF. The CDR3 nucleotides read TGTGCCAGCAGCTCGCGGGCCGTTTACAATGAGCAGTTCTTC. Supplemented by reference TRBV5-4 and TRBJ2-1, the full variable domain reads ETGVTQSPTHLIKTRGQQVTLRCSSQSGHNTVSWYQQALGQGPQFIFQYYREEENGRGNFPPRFSGLQFPNYSSELNVNALELDDSALYLCASSSRAVYNEQFFGPGTRLTVL.

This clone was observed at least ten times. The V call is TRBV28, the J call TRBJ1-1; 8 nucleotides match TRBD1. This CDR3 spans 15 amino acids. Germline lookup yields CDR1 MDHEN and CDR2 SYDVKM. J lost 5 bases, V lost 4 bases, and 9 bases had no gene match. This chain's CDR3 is CASSSQDRARTEAFF. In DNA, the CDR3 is TGTGCCAGCAGTTCCCAGGACAGGGCGAGGACTGAAGCTTTCTTT.

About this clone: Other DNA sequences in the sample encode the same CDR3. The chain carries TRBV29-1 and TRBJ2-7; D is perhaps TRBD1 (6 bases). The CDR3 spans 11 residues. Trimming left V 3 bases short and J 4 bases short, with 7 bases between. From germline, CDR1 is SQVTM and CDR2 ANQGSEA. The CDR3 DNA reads TGCAGCGTTGAGGGGGCGTACGAGCAGTACTTC. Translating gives CSVEGAYEQYF.